This is a list of T cell receptor beta chains from one sample in a study of T cell changes during pregnancy in multiple sclerosis. Here immunoSEQ multiplex PCR was the method, and the copy in TCRdb shows in-frame clones only, minus some. The sample records approximately 63,000 clones, roughly nine tenths being singletons. The sequencing used peripheral blood, collected in the third trimester of pregnancy. The receptors were gathered from a female donor in good health, enrolled as a control in a pregnancy study. Each CDR3 is given with its conserved first and last residue. D genes are given only for firm matches. Clone size is stated in some rows and not others, as once, few, many or a class when expanded.

V	size	J	D	CDR3	DNA
TRBV5-6	NA	TRBJ1-2	NA	CASSTTRPGYTF	TGTGCCAGCAGTACTACTCGCCCTGGCTACACCTTC
TRBV7-8	NA	TRBJ1-2	TRBD1	CASSSGQGHYGYTF	TGTGCCAGCAGCTCGGGACAGGGACACTATGGCTACACCTTC
TRBV6-5	NA	TRBJ1-3	NA	CASRETSSGNTIYF	TGTGCCAGCAGGGAGACCAGCTCTGGAAACACCATATATTTT
TRBV7-2	NA	TRBJ1-2	TRBD1	CASSLGTGGGYTF	TGTGCCAGCAGCTTGGGGACAGGGGGCGGCTACACCTTC
TRBV30	few	TRBJ2-1	NA	CACSRGYNEQFF	TGTGCCTGCAGTCGGGGGTACAATGAGCAGTTCTTC
TRBV11-2	NA	TRBJ2-2	TRBD2	CASRTSGGYTGELFF	TGTGCCAGCCGAACTAGCGGGGGCTACACCGGGGAGCTGTTTTTT
TRBV5-4	NA	TRBJ1-3	NA	CASSLPAGSGNTIYF	TGTGCCAGCAGCTTGCCGGCGGGGTCTGGAAACACCATATATTTT
TRBV11-1	NA	TRBJ1-1	TRBD1	CASSPRQGAYTEAFF	TGTGCCAGCAGCCCCAGACAGGGGGCCTACACTGAAGCTTTCTTT
TRBV7-2	NA	TRBJ1-2	NA	CASSFGSNYGYTF	TGTGCCAGCAGCTTCGGGTCCAATTATGGCTACACCTTC
TRBV28	NA	TRBJ2-1	NA	CASSLPAEPRNNEQFF	TGTGCCAGCAGTTTACCAGCGGAACCTAGGAACAATGAGCAGTTCTTC
TRBV2	NA	TRBJ2-5	TRBD2	CASTGGRGLAGSQETQYF	TGTGCCAGCACCGGGGGGCGGGGACTAGCGGGTTCACAAGAGACCCAGTACTTC
TRBV27	NA	TRBJ1-1	NA	CASSLYTESSEAFF	TGTGCCAGCAGTTTATACACAGAGTCTTCTGAAGCTTTCTTT
TRBV11-1	NA	TRBJ1-6	NA	CASSLRPFDSPLHF	TGTGCCAGCAGCTTGCGTCCCTTTGATTCACCCCTCCACTTT
TRBV5-1	NA	TRBJ2-5	TRBD1	CASSSGTGARETQYF	TGCGCCAGCAGCTCCGGGACAGGAGCTCGAGAGACCCAGTACTTC
TRBV11-2	NA	TRBJ1-1	TRBD1	CASSFRPDRGLTEAFF	TGTGCCAGCAGCTTCCGTCCCGACAGGGGGCTGACTGAAGCTTTCTTT
TRBV5-1	NA	TRBJ2-1	TRBD2	CASSARTSGGGNEQFF	TGCGCCAGCAGCGCCCGGACTAGCGGGGGAGGGAATGAGCAGTTCTTC
TRBV4-1	NA	TRBJ2-3	TRBD2	CASSQGLLAATDTQYF	TGCGCCAGCAGCCAAGGGTTGCTAGCGGCCACAGATACGCAGTATTTT
TRBV7-7	NA	TRBJ2-2	NA	CASSSGGNTGELFF	TGTGCTAGCAGTTCGGGGGGCAACACCGGGGAGCTGTTTTTT
TRBV5-1	NA	TRBJ2-7	NA	CASSSLRGIVYEQYF	TGCGCCAGCAGCTCGTTAAGGGGGATTGTATACGAGCAGTACTTC
TRBV6-1	few	TRBJ1-2	NA	CASSFDYGYTF	TGTGCCAGCAGCTTTGACTATGGCTACACCTTC
TRBV6-6	NA	TRBJ1-2	NA	CASSFATEPSYGYTF	TGTGCCAGCAGTTTTGCGACAGAGCCGTCCTATGGCTACACCTTC
TRBV10-3	NA	TRBJ1-5	NA	CAISGGTQPQHF	TGTGCCATCAGCGGGGGGACCCAGCCCCAGCATTTT
TRBV6-1	NA	TRBJ1-3	NA	CASSEVFGGTGNTIYF	TGTGCCAGCAGTGAAGTTTTCGGGGGAACTGGAAACACCATATATTTT
TRBV6-4	NA	TRBJ2-2	TRBD2	CASSDDSGGPGELFF	TGTGCCAGCAGTGACGACTCGGGGGGGCCCGGGGAGCTGTTTTTT
TRBV7-9	NA	TRBJ2-2	TRBD2	CASSLIAGNTGELFF	TGTGCCAGCAGCTTAATAGCGGGGAACACCGGGGAGCTGTTTTTT
TRBV30	NA	TRBJ1-5	NA	CACRPGNDQPQHF	TGTGCCTGTAGGCCGGGGAACGATCAGCCCCAGCATTTT
TRBV15	NA	TRBJ1-2	TRBD1	CATSPRDRAYGYTF	TGTGCCACCAGCCCCCGGGACAGGGCCTATGGCTACACCTTC
TRBV2	NA	TRBJ1-1	NA	CASSEQGRTEAFF	TGTGCCAGCTCGGAACAGGGAAGAACTGAAGCTTTCTTT
TRBV7-6	NA	TRBJ1-4	TRBD1	CASSNRGVNEKLFF	TGTGCCAGCAGCAACAGGGGAGTTAATGAAAAACTGTTTTTT
TRBV2	NA	TRBJ2-1	TRBD2	CASSEVRLAVYNEQFF	TGTGCCAGCAGTGAAGTTCGTCTAGCGGTATACAATGAGCAGTTCTTC
TRBV19	once	TRBJ2-4	TRBD1	CASKGTGGELAKNIQYF	TGTGCCAGTAAAGGGACAGGGGGTGAACTAGCCAAAAACATTCAGTACTTC
TRBV12-5	NA	TRBJ2-2	TRBD2	CASGGKTSGAGELFF	TGTGCTAGTGGTGGGAAGACTAGCGGGGCCGGGGAGCTGTTTTTT
TRBV19	NA	TRBJ1-5	NA	CASRLDSYNQPQHF	TGTGCCAGTAGACTGGACAGTTACAATCAGCCCCAGCATTTT
TRBV20-1	NA	TRBJ2-1	TRBD2	CSAISGTEQFF	TGCAGTGCTATTAGCGGGACTGAGCAGTTCTTC
TRBV28	NA	TRBJ2-7	TRBD1	CASRSPTGTYEQYF	TGTGCCAGCAGGTCCCCGACAGGGACCTACGAGCAGTACTTC
TRBV4-2	NA	TRBJ2-7	TRBD2	CASSQISGDTYEQYF	TGTGCCAGCAGCCAAATTAGCGGGGACACCTACGAGCAGTACTTC
TRBV5-1	NA	TRBJ2-7	NA	CASSFRLQDEQYF	TGCGCCAGCAGCTTCAGGTTACAGGACGAGCAGTACTTC
TRBV28	NA	TRBJ2-3	NA	CASSPGLSSTDTQYF	TGTGCCAGCAGCCCCGGACTATCTAGCACAGATACGCAGTATTTT
TRBV10-1	NA	TRBJ2-1	NA	CASSEVASSEQFF	TGCGCCAGCAGTGAGGTAGCCTCCAGTGAGCAGTTCTTC
TRBV13	once	TRBJ1-1	NA	CASSSIPGGVDTEAFF	TGTGCCAGCAGCTCCATCCCCGGGGGGGTAGACACTGAAGCTTTCTTT
TRBV9	NA	TRBJ1-1	NA	CASSVAGVSTEAFF	TGTGCCAGCAGCGTAGCCGGGGTCTCCACTGAAGCTTTCTTT
TRBV11-2	NA	TRBJ1-4	NA	CASSLIDEKLFF	TGTGCCAGCAGCTTAATCGATGAAAAACTGTTTTTT
TRBV7-8	NA	TRBJ2-3	TRBD1	CASSLGRPGQGTDTQYF	TGTGCCAGCAGCTTAGGTAGACCGGGACAGGGGACAGATACGCAGTATTTT
TRBV10-3	NA	TRBJ2-3	TRBD2	CAISESSWERDTDTQYF	TGTGCCATCAGTGAGTCTTCTTGGGAGCGGGACACAGATACGCAGTATTTT
TRBV7-8	NA	TRBJ2-7	NA	CASSLFTVVLLDKQYF	TGTGCCAGCAGCTTATTTACAGTCGTCTTACTGGATAAGCAGTACTTC
TRBV4-1	NA	TRBJ2-3	TRBD2	CASSQGIRAGNTDTQYF	TGCGCCAGCAGCCAAGGTATACGAGCGGGAAACACAGATACGCAGTATTTT
TRBV6-5	NA	TRBJ2-7	NA	CASSYFRVSYEQYF	TGTGCCAGCAGTTACTTCAGGGTCTCCTACGAGCAGTACTTC
TRBV28	NA	TRBJ2-7	TRBD1	CASSHDRGTYEQYF	TGTGCCAGCAGTCACGACAGGGGGACCTACGAGCAGTACTTC
TRBV13	NA	TRBJ2-2	NA	CASSPPLRGGELFF	TGTGCCAGCAGCCCCCCGCTCAGGGGCGGGGAGCTGTTTTTT
TRBV6-1	medium-sized	TRBJ1-5	NA	CASSDGQGGGQPQHF	TGTGCCAGCAGTGACGGTCAGGGAGGCGGCCAGCCCCAGCATTTT
TRBV9	NA	TRBJ1-2	NA	CASSVTQGNYGYTF	TGTGCCAGCAGCGTAACCCAGGGAAACTATGGCTACACCTTC